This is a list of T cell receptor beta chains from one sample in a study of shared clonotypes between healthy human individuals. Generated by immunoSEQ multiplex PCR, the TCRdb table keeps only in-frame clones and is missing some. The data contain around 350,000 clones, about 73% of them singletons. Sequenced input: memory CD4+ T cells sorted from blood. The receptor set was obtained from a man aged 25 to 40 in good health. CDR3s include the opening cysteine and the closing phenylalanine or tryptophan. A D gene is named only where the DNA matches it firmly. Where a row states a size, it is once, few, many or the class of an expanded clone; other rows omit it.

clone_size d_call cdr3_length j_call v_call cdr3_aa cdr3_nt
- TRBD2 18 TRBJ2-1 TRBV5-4 CASSLPGRLAGTNNEQFF TGTGCCAGCAGCTTGCCAGGGCGACTAGCGGGAACTAACAATGAGCAGTTCTTC
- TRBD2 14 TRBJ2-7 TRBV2 CASRGGRSSYEQYF TGTGCCAGCAGAGGCGGGAGGAGCTCCTACGAGCAGTACTTC
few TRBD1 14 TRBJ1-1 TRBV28 CASRRRTGGVWAFF TGTGCCAGCAGAAGACGGACAGGGGGCGTATGGGCTTTCTTT
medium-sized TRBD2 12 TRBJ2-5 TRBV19 CASRLAGETQYF TGTGCCAGTAGACTAGCGGGAGAGACCCAGTACTTC
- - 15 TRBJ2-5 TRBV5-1 CASSLNPSDQETQYF TGCGCCAGCAGCTTGAATCCTAGCGACCAAGAGACCCAATACTTC
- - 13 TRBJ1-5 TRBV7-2 CASSSGRRQPQHF TGTGCCAGCAGCTCGGGGCGAAGACAGCCCCAGCATTTT
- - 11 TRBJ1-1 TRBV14 CASSQSTEAFF TGTGCCAGCAGCCAAAGTACTGAAGCTTTCTTT
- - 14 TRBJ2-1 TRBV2 CASRPGQTYNEQFF TGTGCCAGCAGGCCAGGGCAAACCTACAATGAGCAGTTCTTC
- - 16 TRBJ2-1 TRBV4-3 CASSQVFGSSYNEQFF TGCGCCAGCAGCCAAGTATTCGGGAGCTCCTACAATGAGCAGTTCTTC
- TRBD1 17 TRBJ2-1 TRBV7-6 CASSLKVAGGAVNEQFF TGTGCCAGCAGCTTAAAGGTCGCAGGGGGCGCGGTGAATGAGCAGTTCTTC
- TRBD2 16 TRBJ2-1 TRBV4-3 CASSQRRDYSYNEQFF TGCGCCAGCAGCCAGCGCCGGGACTACTCCTACAATGAGCAGTTCTTC